The 23 T cell receptor beta chains listed next were all sequenced from one sample in a study of blood T cell repertoires in COVID-19. Method: immunoSEQ multiplex PCR; TCRdb's copy keeps in-frame clones and lacks some. The sample has around 100,000 clones; just over 85% are singletons. The sample taken for sequencing was peripheral blood. These receptors were taken from a human donor in a cohort sampled during active COVID-19.

The chain employs TRBV12-3 or TRBV12-4 and TRBJ1-1; 9 bases fit TRBD1. The V and J ends lost 5 bases and 10 bases, in that order; junction bases with no gene match: 2. CDR3 length: 11 amino acids. In nucleotides, the CDR3 is TGTGCCAGCAGTAGGGACAGGGTAGCTTTCTTT. Translation: CASSRDRVAFF.

The chain joins TRBV6-1 to TRBJ2-3, with 7 bases matching TRBD2. Per germline, CDR1 MNHNS and CDR2 SASEGT. The CDR3 spans 16 residues. The V gene end was trimmed by 4 bases and the J gene end by 0 bases; junction bases not matched to a gene: 7. CDR3 residues: CASSAGAGFSTDTQYF. The CDR3 DNA is TGTGCCAGCAGTGCAGGAGCGGGGTTTAGCACAGATACGCAGTATTTT.

This rearrangement joins TRBV30 to TRBJ2-5; 12 bases are shared with TRBD2. The J segment lost 1 base and the V segment lost 0 bases, leaving 12 bases of the junction unmatched. CDR1 is GTSNPN, CDR2 SVGIG, per germline (reference sequence). The CDR3 length is 19 residues. The CDR3 sequence is CAWSVHEGLAGGLQETQYF. The CDR3 region has the DNA TGTGCCTGGAGTGTACATGAGGGGCTAGCGGGAGGGCTCCAAGAGACCCAGTACTTC. The full variable domain, its missing parts supplied by reference TRBV30 and TRBJ2-5, is SQTIHQWPATLVQPVGSPLSLECTVEGTSNPNLYWYRQAAGRGLQLLFYSVGIGQISSEVPQNLSASRPQDRQFILSSKKLLLSDSGFYLCAWSVHEGLAGGLQETQYFGPGTRLLVL.

This clone was seen more than once but under ten times. J is TRBJ1-5 and V is TRBV10-1; D call uncertain. V lost 7 bases and J 1 base, leaving 14 bases between the germline ends. CDR3 length equals 15 residues. Germline lookup yields CDR1 WNHNN and CDR2 SYGVQD (reference sequence). This CDR3 reads CASKWSFESNQPQHF. The CDR3 region has the DNA TGCGCCAGCAAGTGGAGTTTCGAGAGCAATCAGCCCCAGCATTTT.

The chain couples TRBV4-1 to TRBJ2-7; 8 bases match TRBD2. Germline V CDR1 and CDR2: MGHRA, YSYEKL. The CDR3 loop spans 16 amino acids. V lost 1 base, J lost 2 bases, and 7 bases stayed unmatched. The CDR3 region is CASSQVAGLGAYEQYF. The DNA of the CDR3 is TGCGCCAGCAGCCAAGTTGCGGGACTAGGGGCCTACGAGCAGTACTTC.

V usage is TRBV30 and J usage is TRBJ2-7, with TRBD1 as a possible D gene (6 bases). The CDR3 is 12 amino acids. Germline values: CDR1 GTSNPN, CDR2 SVGIG (reference sequence). V lost 3 bases to trimming and J lost 3 bases, with 9 bases between them. CDR3 sequence: CAWSEDSYEQYF. The CDR3 DNA is TGTGCCTGGAGCGAGGACAGCTACGAGCAGTACTTC.

The chain links TRBV5-6 to TRBJ2-7; 12 bases are shared with TRBD2. J lost 0 bases, V lost 4 bases, and 5 bases had no gene match. From germline, CDR1 is SGHDT and CDR2 YYEEEE. The length of the CDR3 is 16 residues. The CDR3 region has the DNA TGTGCCAGCAGCGGGGGACTAGCGGGTAGCTCCTACGAGCAGTACTTC. It encodes CASSGGLAGSSYEQYF.

The CDR3 region is CASSPIGTGFHNEQFF. CDR3 nucleotides: TGTGCCAGCAGCCCCATTGGGACAGGGTTCCACAATGAGCAGTTCTTC. The V and J genes are TRBV28 and TRBJ2-1, with 9 bases fitting TRBD1. CDR3 length: 16 amino acids. CDR1 and CDR2 (germline): MDHEN, SYDVKM. Trimming cost V 6 bases and J 5 bases; bases outside gene matches: 11.

The V gene is TRBV27, the J gene TRBJ2-1; 8 bases line up with TRBD2. This CDR3 comprises 14 residues. The V gene end was trimmed by 5 bases and the J gene end by 4 bases; junction bases not matched to a gene: 4. Germline values: CDR1 MNHEY, CDR2 SMNVEV (reference sequence). The CDR3 here is CASSTSGPYNEQFF. CDR3 nucleotides: TGTGCCAGCAGTACTAGCGGCCCGTACAATGAGCAGTTCTTC.

The gene calls are TRBV28 and TRBJ2-7, with 8 bases aligning to TRBD2. The CDR3 totals 13 residues. The V segment lost 3 bases and the J segment 5 bases; nucleotides outside the gene matches: 3. Looked up from germline, CDR1 is MDHEN and CDR2 is SYDVKM. CDR3 in amino acids: CASSFPAGDEQYF. As DNA, the CDR3 is TGTGCCAGCAGTTTTCCAGCGGGAGACGAGCAGTACTTC.

The rearrangement links TRBV27 to TRBJ2-1, with 11 bases identical to TRBD1. J was trimmed by 7 bases and V by 4 bases; bases with no gene match: 6. This CDR3 has 15 residues. The germline V gene encodes CDR1 MNHEY and CDR2 SMNVEV (reference sequence). Here the CDR3 reads CASSSRTGGRNEQFF. The CDR3 DNA follows: TGTGCCAGCAGTTCCCGGACAGGGGGCAGAAATGAGCAGTTCTTC.

J is TRBJ2-7 and V is TRBV30; unclear D gene. There are 11 residues in the CDR3. V was cut by 0 bases and J by 5 bases, with 5 bases left in between. Germline CDR1 and CDR2: GTSNPN and SVGIG (reference sequence). CDR3 protein: CAWSVTHEQYF. DNA for the CDR3: TGTGCCTGGAGTGTTACACACGAGCAGTACTTC. Using reference TRBV30 and TRBJ2-7 for the parts outside the CDR3, the full variable domain is SQTIHQWPATLVQPVGSPLSLECTVEGTSNPNLYWYRQAAGRGLQLLFYSVGIGQISSEVPQNLSASRPQDRQFILSSKKLLLSDSGFYLCAWSVTHEQYFGPGTRLTVT.

This clone has a single count. V gene TRBV19 combines with J gene TRBJ2-1; 11 bases agree with TRBD2. The CDR3 has 15 amino acids. V was clipped by 7 bases and J by 7 bases; unmatched bases: 9. CDR1 is LNHDA and CDR2 is SQIVND in the germline V gene (reference sequence). The CDR3 DNA follows: TGTGCCAGTACCATGACTAGCGGGGTCCTGAATGAGCAGTTCTTC. Translated: CASTMTSGVLNEQFF. Using reference TRBV19 and TRBJ2-1 for the parts outside the CDR3, the full variable domain is DGGITQSPKYLFRKEGQNVTLSCEQNLNHDAMYWYRQDPGQGLRLIYYSQIVNDFQKGDIAEGYSVSREKKESFPLTVTSAQKNPTAFYLCASTMTSGVLNEQFFGPGTRLTVL.

The chain combines TRBV5-1 with TRBJ1-1; unclear D gene. The CDR3 is made up of 14 amino acids. V was shortened by 0 bases and J by 2 bases, with 8 bases between the two germline ends. The germline gives CDR1 SGHRS, CDR2 YFSETQ. CDR3 sequence: CASSLATQNTEAFF. DNA for the CDR3: TGCGCCAGCAGCTTGGCCACACAAAACACTGAAGCTTTCTTT.

The chain uses TRBV29-1 and TRBJ2-3; 7 bases fit TRBD2. Germline V gives CDR1 SQVTM, CDR2 ANQGSEA. The CDR3 spans 15 residues. With 4 bases clipped from V and 7 bases from J, the junction kept 14 bases outside the gene matches. The CDR3 region is CSVARRLALPNTQYF. The CDR3 DNA reads as TGCAGCGTTGCTAGGAGACTAGCTCTCCCCAATACGCAGTATTTT.

The genes are TRBV5-1 and TRBJ1-2, with a possible D match to TRBD1 (6 bases). Germline loops: CDR1 SGHRS, CDR2 YFSETQ. The CDR3 covers 14 residues. V gave up 5 bases and J gave up 2 bases, with 13 bases separating them. Here the CDR3 DNA reads TGCGCCAGCAGTTGGGACATGTCCAACTATGGCTACACCTTC. The encoded protein is CASSWDMSNYGYTF.

The V and J genes are TRBV27 and TRBJ1-6; maybe TRBD1 (5 bases). CDR1 is MNHEY, CDR2 SMNVEV, per germline (reference sequence). Trimming stripped 6 bases from V and 8 bases from J, with 17 bases between. The CDR3 extends over 15 amino acids. CDR3 sequence: CASRFRHGGDSPLHF. CDR3 bases: TGTGCCAGCAGATTCAGACACGGGGGGGATTCACCCCTCCACTTT.

The V gene is TRBV24-1, the J gene TRBJ2-3, with 11 nucleotides matching TRBD2. The CDR3 has 19 residues. Germline V gives CDR1 KGHDR, CDR2 SFDVKD. With V trimmed by 3 bases and J by 5 bases, 15 bases remained unmatched. The CDR3 protein is CATSDRGTSGGGFGDTQYF. In nucleotides, the CDR3 is TGTGCCACCAGTGATAGGGGAACTAGCGGGGGCGGGTTCGGAGATACGCAGTATTTT.

This clone was detected once. CDR3 sequence reads: CSVTRTGAYEQYF. As DNA, the CDR3 is TGCAGCGTTACTAGGACAGGGGCCTACGAGCAGTACTTC. The chain recombines TRBV29-1 with TRBJ2-7; 9 bases fit TRBD1. CDR3 length: 13 residues. The germline V gene encodes CDR1 SQVTM and CDR2 ANQGSEA. V was pared by 5 bases and J by 2 bases, with 4 bases of the junction left unmatched.

V gene TRBV5-6 combines with J gene TRBJ2-7; possibly TRBD2 for D (5 bases). The V end was cut by 5 bases, the J end by 3 bases, with 15 bases between. The germline CDR1 and CDR2 sequences are SGHDT and YYEEEE. The CDR3 runs 14 residues. The CDR3 loop is CASRRVDRRYEQYF. The CDR3 DNA reads TGTGCCAGCAGGCGGGTGGACCGCCGCTACGAGCAGTACTTC.

V gene TRBV12-3 or TRBV12-4 combines with J gene TRBJ2-5; 7 bases map to TRBD2. V dropped 3 bases and J dropped 5; count of bases not matched to a gene: 3. This CDR3 is built from 13 residues. The CDR3 here is CASSFTLAETQYF. DNA of the CDR3: TGTGCCAGCAGTTTTACACTAGCGGAGACCCAGTACTTC.

This clone was seen only a few times. V usage is TRBV2 and J usage is TRBJ1-2; 10 bases line up with TRBD1. The V gene's germline CDR1 is SNHLY and CDR2 FYNNEI. This CDR3 is built from 15 residues. With V trimmed by 6 bases and J by 1 base, 5 bases remained unmatched. DNA of the CDR3: TGTGCCAGCAGCCGGGACAGGGGTCTTAACTATGGCTACACCTTC. Encoded protein: CASSRDRGLNYGYTF.

This sequence joins TRBV2 and TRBJ2-2, with D perhaps matching TRBD2 (6 bases). Germline V gives CDR1 SNHLY, CDR2 FYNNEI. The CDR3 is made up of 15 amino acids. V dropped 8 bases and J dropped 0 bases, with 13 bases sitting between them. This CDR3 is CASVLGLTNTGELFF. The CDR3 DNA is TGTGCCAGCGTCCTGGGACTTACGAACACCGGGGAGCTGTTTTTT. The variable domain in full, completed from reference TRBV2 and TRBJ2-2, reads EPEVTQTPSHQVTQMGQEVILRCVPISNHLYFYWYRQILGQKVEFLVSFYNNEISEKSEIFDDQFSVERPDGSNFTLKIRSTKLEDSAMYFCASVLGLTNTGELFFGEGSRLTVL.